Listed below are T cell receptor beta chains from one sample, sequenced in a study of blood T cell repertoires in COVID-19. Only in-frame clones appear in the TCRdb table, and some are missing; sequencing was by immunoSEQ multiplex PCR. The sample lists roughly 390,000 clones, over 75% occurring once. The sequenced sample consisted of peripheral blood. These receptors were obtained from a woman aged 25 to 39 with COVID-19, enrolled during active disease. The CDR3 runs from the conserved cysteine through the conserved F or W. Fields, in order: CDR3 length, clone size, D gene, J gene, V gene, CDR3 DNA, CDR3 protein. A D gene is named only where the DNA matches it firmly. A clone size is listed for some rows: how often the clone was seen (once, few, many), or a class if it is expanded.

14	-	TRBD2	TRBJ2-7	TRBV3-1/TRBV3-2	TGTGCCAGCAGCCCGGGGGGGAGCCCCTACGAGCAGTACTTC	CASSPGGSPYEQYF
14	-	-	TRBJ2-6	TRBV7-9	TGTGCCAGCAGTCGAGGGTCTGGGGCCAACGTCCTGACTTTC	CASSRGSGANVLTF
15	-	-	TRBJ2-5	TRBV4-2	TGTGCCAGCAGCCAGGTTGACAGGTATCAAGAGACCCAGTACTTC	CASSQVDRYQETQYF
14	-	TRBD1	TRBJ2-3	TRBV19	TGTGCCACCACTCCGGGACAGGGTTCAGATACGCAGTATTTT	CATTPGQGSDTQYF
14	once	TRBD1	TRBJ1-4	TRBV3-1/TRBV3-2	TGTGCCAGCAGCCAAGCAGGGGGAGCAGAAAAACTGTTTTTT	CASSQAGGAEKLFF
16	-	TRBD1	TRBJ2-7	TRBV2	TGTGCCAGCAGCGCGACAGGGAAGGGCGACAACTACGAGCAGTACTTC	CASSATGKGDNYEQYF
12	few	TRBD2	TRBJ2-7	TRBV3-1/TRBV3-2	TGTGCCATCCCGACGCTAGCGGACGAGCAGTACTTC	CAIPTLADEQYF
16	-	TRBD2	TRBJ2-7	TRBV3-1/TRBV3-2	TGTGCCAGCAGCGAAGGCGGGGGGCGCGAGGGATACGAGCAGTACTTC	CASSEGGGREGYEQYF
15	once	TRBD1	TRBJ2-5	TRBV30	TGTGCCTGGTGCGAGGGACAGACAAACCAAGAGACCCAGTACTTC	CAWCEGQTNQETQYF
15	-	TRBD2	TRBJ2-3	TRBV9	TGCGCCAGCAGCCCCGAAGGGACTAGCGGGAGTACGCAGTATTTT	CASSPEGTSGSTQYF
12	-	-	TRBJ2-7	TRBV28	TGTGCCAGTTATAGGCCGGGTTCCGAGCAGTACTTC	CASYRPGSEQYF
17	-	TRBD2	TRBJ2-3	TRBV19	TGTGCCAGTAGTGCTAGCGGGAACTTTGGAGGCACAGATACGCAGTATTTT	CASSASGNFGGTDTQYF
13	-	-	TRBJ1-5	TRBV7-3	TGTGCCAGCAGTACCCAGGGCGGTCAGCCCCAGCATTTT	CASSTQGGQPQHF
14	-	TRBD2	TRBJ2-2	TRBV7-3	TGTGCCAGCAGTCCTAGCGGGAGGTTGGGGGAGCTGTTTTTT	CASSPSGRLGELFF
18	-	TRBD1	TRBJ1-1	TRBV6-2/TRBV6-3	TGTGCCAGCACCCCGCGGGGAGACAGGGTCCTCCAACGGGATGAAGCTTTCTTT	CASTPRGDRVLQRDEAFF
15	-	TRBD1	TRBJ2-1	TRBV5-1	TGCGCCAGCAGCTACCTACAGGGGGTGTACAATGAGCAGTTCTTC	CASSYLQGVYNEQFF
15	-	TRBD2	TRBJ2-1	TRBV5-1	TGCGCCAGCAGTTATAGCGGGAGTGGCTACAATGAGCAGTTCTTC	CASSYSGSGYNEQFF
15	-	TRBD1	TRBJ1-3	TRBV3-1/TRBV3-2	TGTGCCAGCAGCCAAGGTGGCAGGGGGGGAAACACCATATATTTT	CASSQGGRGGNTIYF
14	once	TRBD1	TRBJ2-7	TRBV5-1	TGCGCCAGCAGCCCACAGGGGGGATCCTACGAGCAGTACTTC	CASSPQGGSYEQYF
13	-	TRBD2	TRBJ2-2	TRBV27	TGTGCCAGCAGTGTAGCGGGAGCTCGGGAGCTGTTTTTT	CASSVAGARELFF
14	-	-	TRBJ1-4	TRBV2	TGTGCCAGCAAGGGGCCCCGGAGGGATGAAAAACTGTTTTTT	CASKGPRRDEKLFF
14	-	-	TRBJ1-6	TRBV7-9	TGTGCCAGCAGCTTAGCCGGACAGAAATCACCCCTCCACTTT	CASSLAGQKSPLHF
12	-	-	TRBJ1-2	TRBV30	TGTGCCTGGAACCCTCACCGGGGGGGCTACACCTTC	CAWNPHRGGYTF
15	-	-	TRBJ2-5	TRBV7-9	TGTGCCAGCAGCTTAGTCCAGGGGAACCAAGAGACCCAGTACTTC	CASSLVQGNQETQYF
13	-	-	TRBJ2-7	TRBV27	TGTGCCAGCAGTTTAGGCAGGGCTCGGGAGCAGTACTTC	CASSLGRAREQYF
17	-	-	TRBJ1-6	TRBV4-1	TGCGCCAGCAGCCAGGCTGAAGGGGCGCCCTATAATTCACCCCTCCACTTT	CASSQAEGAPYNSPLHF
14	-	TRBD2	TRBJ2-7	TRBV3-1/TRBV3-2	TGTGCCAGCAGTGAGAGCGGGAGCTCCTACGAGCAGTACTTC	CASSESGSSYEQYF
12	-	-	TRBJ2-5	TRBV30	TGTGCCTGGAAGGGGGTAGGGGAGACCCAGTACTTC	CAWKGVGETQYF
16	-	TRBD1	TRBJ2-2	TRBV24-1	TGTGCCACCAGTGAGGACAGGGGGCGAATCACCGGGGAGCTGTTTTTT	CATSEDRGRITGELFF
14	-	TRBD2	TRBJ2-7	TRBV7-2	TGTGCCAGCAGCTGGGGACTAGCGGGAGACGAGCAGTACTTC	CASSWGLAGDEQYF
16	-	TRBD2	TRBJ2-7	TRBV27	TGTGCCAGCACCACCTTGGCGGGGGGGGGCTCCTACGAGCAGTACTTC	CASTTLAGGGSYEQYF
12	-	-	TRBJ2-3	TRBV12-3/TRBV12-4	TGTGCCAGCGGGGCCGTCACAGATACGCAGTATTTT	CASGAVTDTQYF
14	-	TRBD1	TRBJ2-3	TRBV27	TGTGCCAGCAGTTTCGACAGGGGTGCAGATACGCAGTATTTT	CASSFDRGADTQYF
13	-	-	TRBJ2-7	TRBV6-5	TGTGCCAGCAGGATCCAGGTTGACTACGAGCAGTACTTC	CASRIQVDYEQYF
13	-	-	TRBJ1-1	TRBV2	TGTGCCAGCAGTGATCAGGGGAACACTGAAGCTTTCTTT	CASSDQGNTEAFF
15	-	TRBD2	TRBJ2-7	TRBV7-9	TGTGCCAGCAGCTTAGCCGGGGGGGCCACCTACGAGCAGTACTTC	CASSLAGGATYEQYF
18	once	TRBD2	TRBJ2-3	TRBV4-1	TGCGCCAGCAGCCAAGTCGCGCTAGCGGGAGGCCCCACAGATACGCAGTATTTT	CASSQVALAGGPTDTQYF
13	-	-	TRBJ1-2	TRBV12-3/TRBV12-4	TGTGCCAGCAGACCTACTACAAACTATGGCTACACCTTC	CASRPTTNYGYTF
13	few	-	TRBJ2-3	TRBV2	TGTGCCAGCAGGGGAGGAGGCTATCCTACGCAGTATTTT	CASRGGGYPTQYF
10	-	-	TRBJ2-3	TRBV29-1	TGCAGCGTTGAAACTAATACGCAGTATTTT	CSVETNTQYF
18	-	-	TRBJ1-6	TRBV19	TGTGCCAGTAGTACCACCCTCCGGGGAGGCTCCTATAATTCACCCCTCCACTTT	CASSTTLRGGSYNSPLHF
14	-	TRBD1	TRBJ1-6	TRBV5-4	TGTGCCAGCAGCTCGACAGCCAGGGGGTCACCCCTCCACTTT	CASSSTARGSPLHF
13	-	-	TRBJ2-3	TRBV5-4	TGTGCCAGCACCCGCGGGGGCACAGATACGCAGTATTTT	CASTRGGTDTQYF
15	-	TRBD1	TRBJ1-5	TRBV2	TGTGCCAGCAGCGGGACAGGGAGGGTGAATCAGCCCCAGCATTTT	CASSGTGRVNQPQHF
13	-	-	TRBJ1-1	TRBV19	TGTGCCAGTAGTCCCTTATTGAACACTGAAGCTTTCTTT	CASSPLLNTEAFF
13	-	-	TRBJ2-7	TRBV28	TGTGCCAGCAGTCTACAGGGACCCTACGAGCAGTACTTC	CASSLQGPYEQYF
11	-	-	TRBJ1-2	TRBV2	TGTGCCAGCAGTGAAGAGACAGTCTACACCTTC	CASSEETVYTF
12	-	-	TRBJ2-3	TRBV10-1	TGCGCCAGCAGTGGATCTAGGGATACGCAGTATTTT	CASSGSRDTQYF
15	-	-	TRBJ1-2	TRBV28	TGTGCCAGCAGTTCGACTACTTACAGGGAACGGGGCTACACCTTC	CASSSTTYRERGYTF
14	-	-	TRBJ1-6	TRBV19	TGTGCCAGTAGTATCCGGGACACTAATTCACCCCTCCACTTT	CASSIRDTNSPLHF
14	-	TRBD1	TRBJ2-7	TRBV5-1	TGCGCCAGCAGCTTGTCAGGGGGCTCCTACGAGCAGTACTTC	CASSLSGGSYEQYF
15	-	-	TRBJ1-6	TRBV7-2	TGTGCCAGCAGCAACACCATTACCTATAATTCACCCCTCCACTTT	CASSNTITYNSPLHF
15	-	TRBD2	TRBJ2-7	TRBV6-5	TGTGCCAGCAGTTCCCGTTCGGGGGGGGCTTACGAGCAGTACTTC	CASSSRSGGAYEQYF
14	few	-	TRBJ2-5	TRBV7-9	TGTGCCAGCAGCTTGGACCAGGGGATGGGGACCCAGTACTTC	CASSLDQGMGTQYF
14	-	-	TRBJ2-2	TRBV5-1	TGCGCCAGCAGCTTGGGGCGGCCTACCGGGGAGCTGTTTTTT	CASSLGRPTGELFF
13	-	-	TRBJ2-3	TRBV18	TGTGCCAGCTCACCGGACTTCACAGATACGCAGTATTTT	CASSPDFTDTQYF
12	-	TRBD2	TRBJ2-1	TRBV14	TGTGCCAGCAGCCTAGGGACTAGCGGACAGATCTTC	CASSLGTSGQIF